This entry is about one TCR beta chain. Using immunoSEQ multiplex PCR, the repertoire was profiled, and TCRdb retains in-frame clones only, with some absent. The sample includes more than 550,000 clones, 70% to 90% of them seen just once. This specimen belongs to a study of shared T cell receptors in the human thymus. Separately, the same data were catalogued under a study of human thymus T cells. That investigation notes: Surgeons resected thymus tissue during corrective heart surgery. What appeared biased in thymic and blood repertoires was the usage of V and J genes.

The source of this sequence is a boy less than two years old with a congenital heart defect. What was sequenced was thymocytes.

CDR3 region: CASSEGQGDNEQFF. In nucleotides, the CDR3 is TGTGCCAGTAGTGAGGGACAGGGTGACAATGAGCAGTTCTTC. The chain uses TRBV19 and TRBJ2-1, with 9 bases aligning to TRBD1. In germline, CDR1 is LNHDA, CDR2 SQIVND (reference sequence). V was clipped by 5 bases and J by 5 bases; unmatched bases: 4. The CDR3 is 14 amino acids. The complete variable domain, with remaining parts taken from reference TRBV19 and TRBJ2-1, reads DGGITQSPKYLFRKEGQNVTLSCEQNLNHDAMYWYRQDPGQGLRLIYYSQIVNDFQKGDIAEGYSVSREKKESFPLTVTSAQKNPTAFYLCASSEGQGDNEQFFGPGTRLTVL.